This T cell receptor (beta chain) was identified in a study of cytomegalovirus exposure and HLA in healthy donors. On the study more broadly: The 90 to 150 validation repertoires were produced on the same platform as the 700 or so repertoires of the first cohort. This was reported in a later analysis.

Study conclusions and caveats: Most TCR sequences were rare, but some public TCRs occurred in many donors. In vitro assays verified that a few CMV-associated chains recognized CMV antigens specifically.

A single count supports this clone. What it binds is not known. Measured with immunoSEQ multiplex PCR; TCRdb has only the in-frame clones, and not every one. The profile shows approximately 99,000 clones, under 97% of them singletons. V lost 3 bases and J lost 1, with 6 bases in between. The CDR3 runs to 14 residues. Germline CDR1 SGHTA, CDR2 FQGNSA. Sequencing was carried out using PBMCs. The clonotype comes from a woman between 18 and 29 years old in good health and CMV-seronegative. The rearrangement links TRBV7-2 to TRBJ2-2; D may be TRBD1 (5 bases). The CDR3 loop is CASSFGQNTGELFF. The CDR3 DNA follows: TGTGCCAGCAGCTTCGGACAGAACACCGGGGAGCTGTTTTTT.